This T cell receptor (beta chain) is drawn from a study of OX40 agonist ivuxolimab in advanced cancers. Turning to the study itself: Checkpoint inhibitors had been given previously to about 40% of patients.

Overall study results and limits: Averaged across samples, CD8+ T cells carried more expanded clones than CD4+ did.

The ends lost 3 bases at V and 5 bases at J; junction bases unmatched: 11. Germline V gene data show CDR1 as SGHNT and CDR2 as YYREEE (reference sequence). The CDR3 is 15 amino acids. Only in-frame clones appear in the TCRdb table, and some are missing; sequencing was by immunoSEQ multiplex PCR. The data contain over 75,000 clones, around 90% of them singletons. Details on this clone: Its specificity is unknown.

The chain has TRBV5-4 and TRBJ2-7; 7 nucleotides line up with TRBD2. The TCR sequence derives from an adult with an advanced solid tumor such as melanoma, head and neck, liver or kidney cancer. The sequences come from CD4+ or CD8+ T cells sorted from blood, collected in a trial of the OX40 agonist ivuxolimab. CDR3 in DNA: TGTGCCAGCAGCTCCCGGGACTATGTTCGTAACGAGCAGTACTTC. Protein sequence: CASSSRDYVRNEQYF.